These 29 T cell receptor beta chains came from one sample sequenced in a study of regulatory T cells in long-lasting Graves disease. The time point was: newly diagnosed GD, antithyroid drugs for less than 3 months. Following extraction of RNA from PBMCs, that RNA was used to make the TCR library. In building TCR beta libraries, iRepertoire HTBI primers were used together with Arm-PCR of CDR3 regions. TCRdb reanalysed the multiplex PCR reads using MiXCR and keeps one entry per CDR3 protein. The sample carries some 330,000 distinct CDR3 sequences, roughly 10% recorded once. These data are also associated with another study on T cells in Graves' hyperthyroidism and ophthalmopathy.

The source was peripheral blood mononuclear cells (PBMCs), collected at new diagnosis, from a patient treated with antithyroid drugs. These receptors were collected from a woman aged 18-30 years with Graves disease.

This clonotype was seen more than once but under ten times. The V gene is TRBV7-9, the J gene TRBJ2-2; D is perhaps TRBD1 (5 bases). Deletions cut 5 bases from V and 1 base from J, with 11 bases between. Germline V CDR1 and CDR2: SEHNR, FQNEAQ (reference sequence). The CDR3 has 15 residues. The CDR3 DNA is TGTGCCAGCAGCCCCAGGGCTGGGAACACCGGGGAGCTGTTTTTT. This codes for CASSPRAGNTGELFF.

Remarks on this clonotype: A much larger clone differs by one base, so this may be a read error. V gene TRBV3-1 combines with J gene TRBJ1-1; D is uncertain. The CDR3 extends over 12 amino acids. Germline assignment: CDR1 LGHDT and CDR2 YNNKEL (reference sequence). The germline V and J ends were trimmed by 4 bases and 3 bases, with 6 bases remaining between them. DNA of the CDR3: TGTGCCAGCAGCCGATCGTACACTGAAGCTTTCTTT. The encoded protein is CASSRSYTEAFF.

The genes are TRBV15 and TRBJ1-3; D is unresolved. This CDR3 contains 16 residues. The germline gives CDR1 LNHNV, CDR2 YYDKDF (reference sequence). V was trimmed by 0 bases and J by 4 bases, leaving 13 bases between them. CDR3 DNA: TGTGCCACCAGCAGAGATCCCGGGTCCGGGGGAAACACCATATATTTT. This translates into CATSRDPGSGGNTIYF.

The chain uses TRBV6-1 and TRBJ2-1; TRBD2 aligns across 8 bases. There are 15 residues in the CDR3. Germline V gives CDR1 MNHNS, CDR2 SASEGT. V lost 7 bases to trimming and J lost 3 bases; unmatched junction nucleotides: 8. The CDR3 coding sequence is TGTGCCAGCAATTCCGGGACTAGGGACTACAATGAGCAGTTCTTC. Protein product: CASNSGTRDYNEQFF.

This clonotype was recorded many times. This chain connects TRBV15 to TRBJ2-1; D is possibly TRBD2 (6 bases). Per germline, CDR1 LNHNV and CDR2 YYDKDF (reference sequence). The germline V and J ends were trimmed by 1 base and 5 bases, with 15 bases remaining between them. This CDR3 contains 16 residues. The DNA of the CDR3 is TGTGCCACCAGCAGAGTGTTAGCGGAAACTCACAATGAGCAGTTCTTC. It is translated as CATSRVLAETHNEQFF. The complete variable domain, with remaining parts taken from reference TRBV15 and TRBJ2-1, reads DAMVIQNPRYQVTQFGKPVTLSCSQTLNHNVMYWYQQKSSQAPKLLFHYYDKDFNNEADTPDNFQSRRPNTSFCFLDIRSPGLGDTAMYLCATSRVLAETHNEQFFGPGTRLTVL.

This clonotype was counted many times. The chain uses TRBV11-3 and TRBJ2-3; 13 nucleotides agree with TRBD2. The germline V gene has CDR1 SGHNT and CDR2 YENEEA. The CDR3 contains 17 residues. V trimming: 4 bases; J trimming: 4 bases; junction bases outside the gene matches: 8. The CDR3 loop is CASSSRTSGSWADTQYF. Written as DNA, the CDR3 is TGTGCCAGCAGCTCCCGGACTAGCGGGAGTTGGGCAGATACGCAGTATTTT.

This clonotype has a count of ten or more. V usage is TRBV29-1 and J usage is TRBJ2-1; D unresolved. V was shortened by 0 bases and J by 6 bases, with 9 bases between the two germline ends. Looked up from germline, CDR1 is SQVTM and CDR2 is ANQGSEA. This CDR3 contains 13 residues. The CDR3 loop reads CSVEEWMFNEQFF. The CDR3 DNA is TGCAGCGTTGAAGAGTGGATGTTCAATGAGCAGTTCTTC.

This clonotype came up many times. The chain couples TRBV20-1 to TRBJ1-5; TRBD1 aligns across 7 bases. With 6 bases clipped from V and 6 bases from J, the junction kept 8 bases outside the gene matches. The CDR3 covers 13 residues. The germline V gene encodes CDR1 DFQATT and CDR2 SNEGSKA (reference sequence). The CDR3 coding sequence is TGCAGTGCCCCTAGACAGGGAGGTCAGCCCCAGCATTTT. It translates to CSAPRQGGQPQHF.

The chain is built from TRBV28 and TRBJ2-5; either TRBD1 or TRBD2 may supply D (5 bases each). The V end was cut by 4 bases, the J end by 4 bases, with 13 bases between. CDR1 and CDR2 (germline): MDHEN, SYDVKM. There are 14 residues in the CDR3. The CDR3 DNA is TGTGCCAGCAGTTCCGGGGCCCGGGGAGAGACCCAGTACTTC. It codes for CASSSGARGETQYF.

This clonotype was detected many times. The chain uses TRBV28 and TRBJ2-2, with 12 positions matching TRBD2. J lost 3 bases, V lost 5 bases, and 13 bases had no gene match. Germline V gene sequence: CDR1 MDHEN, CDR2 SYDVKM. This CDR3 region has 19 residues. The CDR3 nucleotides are TGTGCCAGCAGTGCCACAGCCCAGGGACTAGCGGGCTACACCGGGGAGCTGTTTTTT. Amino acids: CASSATAQGLAGYTGELFF.

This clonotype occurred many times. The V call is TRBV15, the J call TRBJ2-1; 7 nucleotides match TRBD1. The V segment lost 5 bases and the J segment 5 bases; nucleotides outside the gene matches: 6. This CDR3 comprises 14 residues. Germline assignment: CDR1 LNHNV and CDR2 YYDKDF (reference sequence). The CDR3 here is CATSWPTGNNEQFF. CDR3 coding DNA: TGTGCCACCAGCTGGCCGACAGGGAACAATGAGCAGTTCTTC. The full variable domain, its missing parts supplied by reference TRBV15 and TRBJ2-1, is DAMVIQNPRYQVTQFGKPVTLSCSQTLNHNVMYWYQQKSSQAPKLLFHYYDKDFNNEADTPDNFQSRRPNTSFCFLDIRSPGLGDTAMYLCATSWPTGNNEQFFGPGTRLTVL.

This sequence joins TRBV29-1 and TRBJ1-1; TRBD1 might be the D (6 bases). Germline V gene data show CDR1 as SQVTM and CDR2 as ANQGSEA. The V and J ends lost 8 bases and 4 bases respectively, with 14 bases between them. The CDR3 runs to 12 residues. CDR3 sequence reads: CSTRKGGTEAFF. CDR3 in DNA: TGCAGCACCCGTAAGGGGGGCACTGAAGCTTTCTTT.

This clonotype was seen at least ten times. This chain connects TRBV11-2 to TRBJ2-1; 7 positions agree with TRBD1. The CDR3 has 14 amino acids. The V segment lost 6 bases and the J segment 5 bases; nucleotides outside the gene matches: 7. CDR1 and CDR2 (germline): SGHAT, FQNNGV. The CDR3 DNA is TGTGCCAGCAGGACCCTGGGACAGCACAATGAGCAGTTCTTC. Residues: CASRTLGQHNEQFF.

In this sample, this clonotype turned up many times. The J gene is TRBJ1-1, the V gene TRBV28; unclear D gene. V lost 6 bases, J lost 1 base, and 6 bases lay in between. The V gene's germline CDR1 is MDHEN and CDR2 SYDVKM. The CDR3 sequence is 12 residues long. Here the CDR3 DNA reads TGTGCCAGCAGATCCGCGAACACTGAAGCTTTCTTT. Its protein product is CASRSANTEAFF.

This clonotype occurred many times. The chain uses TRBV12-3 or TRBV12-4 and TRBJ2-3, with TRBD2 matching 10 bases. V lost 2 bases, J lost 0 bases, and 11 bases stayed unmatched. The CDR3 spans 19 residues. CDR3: CASSLWGSGGTTSTDTQYF. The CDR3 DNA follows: TGTGCCAGCAGTTTATGGGGTAGCGGGGGGACCACTAGCACAGATACGCAGTATTTT.

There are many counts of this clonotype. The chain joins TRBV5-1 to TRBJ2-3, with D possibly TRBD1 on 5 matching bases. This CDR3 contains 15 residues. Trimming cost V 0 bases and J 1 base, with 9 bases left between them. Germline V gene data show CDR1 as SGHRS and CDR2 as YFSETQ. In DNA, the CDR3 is TGCGCCAGCAGCTTGGAATTCAGGGGCACAGATACGCAGTATTTT. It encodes CASSLEFRGTDTQYF.

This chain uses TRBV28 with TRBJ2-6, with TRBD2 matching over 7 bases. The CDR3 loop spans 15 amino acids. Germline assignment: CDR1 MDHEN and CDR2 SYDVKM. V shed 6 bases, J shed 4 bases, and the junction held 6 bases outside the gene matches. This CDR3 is CASSLGGNGANVLTF. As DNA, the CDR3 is TGTGCCAGCAGCCTCGGGGGGAACGGGGCCAACGTCCTGACTTTC.

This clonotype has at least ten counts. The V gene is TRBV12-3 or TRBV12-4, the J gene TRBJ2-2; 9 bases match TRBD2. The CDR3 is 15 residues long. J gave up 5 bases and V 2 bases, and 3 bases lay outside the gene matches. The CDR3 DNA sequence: TGTGCCAGCAGTTTACTAGCGGGATCGACCGGGGAGCTGTTTTTT. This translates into CASSLLAGSTGELFF.

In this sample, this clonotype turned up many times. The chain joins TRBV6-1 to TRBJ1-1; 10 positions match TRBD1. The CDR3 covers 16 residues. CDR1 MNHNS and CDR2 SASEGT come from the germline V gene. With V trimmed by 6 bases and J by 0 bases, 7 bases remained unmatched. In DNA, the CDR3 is TGTGCCAGCAGCTCCGGGACAGGGGTCCTGAACACTGAAGCTTTCTTT. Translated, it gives CASSSGTGVLNTEAFF.

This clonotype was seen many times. The CDR3 nucleotides read TGTGCCAGCAGTTTAGCGTGGATGTCGGGGAAACAGACCCAGTACTTC. Translation gives CASSLAWMSGKQTQYF. The chain employs TRBV12-3 or TRBV12-4 and TRBJ2-5; D may be TRBD2 (5 bases). V lost 0 bases, J lost 6 bases, and 17 bases lay in between. The CDR3 covers 16 residues.

CDR3 protein: CASSFRPGEAFF. In DNA form, the CDR3 reads TGTGCCAGCAGCTTCCGTCCGGGGGAAGCTTTCTTT. This chain uses TRBV5-4 with TRBJ2-3, with D uncertain. Gene TRBJ1-1 matches the end of the DNA better, so the J call may be wrong. Germline-derived CDR1 and CDR2 are SGHNT and YYREEE (reference sequence). CDR3 size: 12 residues.

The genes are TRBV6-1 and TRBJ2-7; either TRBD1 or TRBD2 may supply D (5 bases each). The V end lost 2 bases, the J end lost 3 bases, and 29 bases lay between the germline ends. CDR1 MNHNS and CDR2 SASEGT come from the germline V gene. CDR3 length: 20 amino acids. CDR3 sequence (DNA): TGTGCCAGCAGTGAACCGGGGAAATCTAAGGATTGGCGAGGGGACTACGAGCAGTACGTC. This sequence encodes CASSEPGKSKDWRGDYEQYV.

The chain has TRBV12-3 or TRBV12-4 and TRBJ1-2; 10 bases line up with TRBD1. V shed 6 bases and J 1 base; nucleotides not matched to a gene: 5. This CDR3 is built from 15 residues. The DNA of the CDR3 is TGTGCCAGCAGCCCCGGGACAGGGGTTAACTATGGCTACACCTTC. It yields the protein CASSPGTGVNYGYTF.

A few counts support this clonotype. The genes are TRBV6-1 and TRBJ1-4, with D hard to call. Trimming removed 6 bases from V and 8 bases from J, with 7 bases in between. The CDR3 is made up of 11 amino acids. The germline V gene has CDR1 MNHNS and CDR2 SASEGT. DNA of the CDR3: TGTGCCAGCAGGGGAGGCGAAAAACTGTTTTTT. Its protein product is CASRGGEKLFF.

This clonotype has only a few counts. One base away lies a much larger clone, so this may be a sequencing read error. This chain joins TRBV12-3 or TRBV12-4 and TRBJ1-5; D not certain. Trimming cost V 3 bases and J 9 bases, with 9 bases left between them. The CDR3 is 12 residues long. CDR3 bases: TGTGCCAGCAGTTTCCCGCGGTCGCCCCAGCATTTT. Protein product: CASSFPRSPQHF.

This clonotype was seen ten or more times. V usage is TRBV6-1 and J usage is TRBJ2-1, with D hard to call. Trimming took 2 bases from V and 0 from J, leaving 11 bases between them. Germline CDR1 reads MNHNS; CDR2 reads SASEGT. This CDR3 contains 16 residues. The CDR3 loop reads CASSERVEYSYNEQFF. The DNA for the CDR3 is TGTGCCAGCAGTGAAAGGGTGGAATACTCCTACAATGAGCAGTTCTTC.

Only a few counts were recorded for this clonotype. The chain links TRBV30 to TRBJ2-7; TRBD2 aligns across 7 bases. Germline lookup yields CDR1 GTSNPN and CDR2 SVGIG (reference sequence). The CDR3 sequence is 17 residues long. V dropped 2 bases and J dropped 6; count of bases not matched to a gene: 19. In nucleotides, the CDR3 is TGTGCCTGGAGTCCAGTCGGGGGGAGGGCTTCTCTCGGCGAGCAGTACTTC. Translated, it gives CAWSPVGGRASLGEQYF.

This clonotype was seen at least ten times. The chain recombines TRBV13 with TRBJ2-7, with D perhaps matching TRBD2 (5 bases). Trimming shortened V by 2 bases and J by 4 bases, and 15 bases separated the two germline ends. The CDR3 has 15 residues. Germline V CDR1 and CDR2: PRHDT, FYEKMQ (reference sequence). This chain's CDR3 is CASSLSEGSGYEQYF. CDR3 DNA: TGTGCCAGCAGCTTATCCGAAGGCTCGGGGTACGAGCAGTACTTC.

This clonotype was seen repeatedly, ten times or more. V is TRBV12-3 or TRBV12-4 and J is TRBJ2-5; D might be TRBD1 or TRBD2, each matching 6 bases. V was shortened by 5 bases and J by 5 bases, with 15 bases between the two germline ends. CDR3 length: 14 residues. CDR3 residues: CASSPIGGSETQYF. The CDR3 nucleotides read TGTGCCAGCAGTCCAATAGGGGGGTCGGAGACCCAGTACTTC.